This paragraph covers one T cell receptor beta chain sequence. Its antigen is unknown. Because the CDR3 is missing its conserved closing phenylalanine or tryptophan, this is likely a read error. The record originates from a study of glioma-infiltrating T cells. Amplification of TCR alpha and beta CDR3 regions from RNA used iRepertoire nested multiplex PCR. TCRdb recomputed calls from the multiplex PCR reads with MiXCR, one row per CDR3 protein. The data show about 17,000 distinct CDR3 sequences, nearly 60% seen once. General observations from the study: Above-expected tissue-blood divergence occurred in all gliomas, most in low-grade ones. Very few CDR3 sequences were shared between tissue and blood.

CDR3 length: 17 amino acids. V gave up 4 bases and J gave up 3 bases, with 19 bases separating them. From germline, CDR1 is MNHEY and CDR2 SMNVEV (reference sequence). The receptor's source is a human donor with low-grade glioma or glioblastoma, undergoing nonglioma brain surgery, or in good health (not recorded which). The chain uses TRBV27 and TRBJ1-5; D gene ambiguous. The sequenced material came from glioma tissue, nonneoplastic brain tissue, or PBMCs (not recorded which). The chain's CDR3 is CASSSLRPREDNQPQHL. The CDR3 bases are TGTGCCAGCAGTTCCCTAAGACCAAGGGAAGACAATCAGCCCCAGCATTTA.